A selection of T cell receptor beta chains follows, all from one sample in a study of shared clonotypes between healthy human individuals. The data were produced by immunoSEQ multiplex PCR, yet TCRdb's version contains in-frame clones alone and is incomplete. The repertoire holds 2 million or so clones, with roughly 94% as singletons. Sequences were obtained from naive CD4+ T cells sorted from blood. These receptors all come from a man aged 18 to 35 in good health. Both conserved end residues are part of each CDR3. D genes are given only for firm matches. Expanded clones get a size class; other rows say once, few or many, or leave the size out.

.,TRBD2,TRBJ2-1,TRBV7-8,TGTGCCAGCAGCAGACTAGCGGGAGAAGCAAATGAGCAGTTCTTC,CASSRLAGEANEQFF
.,TRBD1,TRBJ1-1,TRBV5-6,TGTGCCAGCAGTTTTGGACGTCGGGACAGAACTGATATGAACACTGAAGCTTTCTTT,CASSFGRRDRTDMNTEAFF
.,.,TRBJ2-7,TRBV30,TGTGCCTGGAGTGGTCAGGGGCAGAGAATCTACGAGCAGTACTTC,CAWSGQGQRIYEQYF
.,TRBD1,TRBJ2-7,TRBV9,TGTGCCAGCAGCGAATCGGGACAGGTCTTCACCGAGCAGTACTTC,CASSESGQVFTEQYF
.,TRBD1,TRBJ2-7,TRBV14,TGTGCCAGCAGCCCAGACAAGGGGGCCAGCTCCTACGAGCAGTACTTC,CASSPDKGASSYEQYF
.,.,TRBJ2-1,TRBV4-1,TGCGCCAGCAGCCAGCCAAGGACTGAAAGCTCCTACAATGAGCAGTTCTTC,CASSQPRTESSYNEQFF
.,.,TRBJ2-6,TRBV29-1,TGCAGCGTTGGCAGCACGGGGGCCAACGTCCTGACTTTC,CSVGSTGANVLTF
.,.,TRBJ2-5,TRBV30,TGTGCCTGGAGTGTAGGTCCCGGGCAAATGGAGACCCAGTACTTC,CAWSVGPGQMETQYF
.,.,TRBJ2-5,TRBV7-8,TGTGCCAGCAGCTTAGGGACGTTGATGGAGACCCAGTACTTC,CASSLGTLMETQYF
once,TRBD1,TRBJ2-3,TRBV10-3,TGTGCCATCAGTACAGGGGGCACAGATACGCAGTATTTT,CAISTGGTDTQYF
.,.,TRBJ2-5,TRBV6-5,TGTGCCAGCAGTTATACAGGGCAAGAGACCCAGTACTTC,CASSYTGQETQYF
.,.,TRBJ1-4,TRBV6-5,TGTGCCTCCACCGCCCGGACTCATAATGAAAAACTGTTTTTT,CASTARTHNEKLFF
.,TRBD1,TRBJ2-7,TRBV7-3,TGTGCCAGCAGCGCGTTACGGGACAGGGAATCCTACGAGCAGTACTTC,CASSALRDRESYEQYF
.,TRBD2,TRBJ2-7,TRBV5-1,TGCGCCACCCCATCGAGGGAGGGATACGAGCAGTACTTC,CATPSREGYEQYF
.,.,TRBJ1-1,TRBV6-6,TGTGCCAGCAGTCCGGCGGGGGGGAGACAGTTAGCTTTCTTT,CASSPAGGRQLAFF
.,.,TRBJ1-2,TRBV5-1,TGCGCCAGCAGCTTGGAGGTAAACTATGGCTACACCTTC,CASSLEVNYGYTF
.,.,TRBJ2-6,TRBV5-1,TGCGCCAGCAGCTTGGTTGGGCTGTCTGGGGCCAACGTCCTGACTTTC,CASSLVGLSGANVLTF
.,TRBD1,TRBJ2-1,TRBV4-1,TGTGCCAGCAGCCCATCTCTAGACAGGGGGAATGAGCAGTTCTTC,CASSPSLDRGNEQFF
.,.,TRBJ1-2,TRBV6-5,TGTGCCAGCAGTTACTTAAAGGGTTCTAACTATGGCTACACCTTC,CASSYLKGSNYGYTF
once,TRBD1,TRBJ1-5,TRBV19,TGTGCCAGTAGTATAGGGACAGGGGAATATCAGCCCCAGCATTTT,CASSIGTGEYQPQHF
.,TRBD1,TRBJ1-1,TRBV6-1,TGTGCCAGCGTCCTGGGACAGCGGAACACTGAAGCTTTCTTT,CASVLGQRNTEAFF
.,.,TRBJ2-5,TRBV9,TGTGCCAGCAGCCCTGGGGGGAGCGCCTGGGAGACCCAGTACTTC,CASSPGGSAWETQYF
.,TRBD2,TRBJ2-7,TRBV20-1,TGCAGTGCTTCCCGGGGGGGTGAGCAGTACTTC,CSASRGGEQYF
.,.,TRBJ2-2,TRBV30,TGTGCCTGGAAAAAATCGGGGAGCACCGGGGAGCTGTTTTTT,CAWKKSGSTGELFF
.,TRBD2,TRBJ2-7,TRBV5-1,TGCGCCAGCAGCTTGGTGACTAGCGGGACAAGCGAGCAGTACTTC,CASSLVTSGTSEQYF
.,.,TRBJ1-4,TRBV6-6,TGTGCCAGCTGGAGGGTGGGAGTTTATGAAAAACTGTTTTTT,CASWRVGVYEKLFF
once,TRBD2,TRBJ2-7,TRBV2,TGTGCCAGCAGGCCAATTAGCGGGAGTATGAACGAGCAGTACTTC,CASRPISGSMNEQYF
.,.,TRBJ2-2,TRBV18,TGTGCCAGCTCACCCAATCATCAACGAACCGGGGAGCTGTTTTTT,CASSPNHQRTGELFF
.,.,TRBJ2-7,TRBV19,TGTGCCAGTAGTATGGAAATTGGGGTCCCAGGGCACGAGCAGTACTTC,CASSMEIGVPGHEQYF
.,TRBD1,TRBJ2-5,TRBV5-1,TGCGCCAGCAGCACTGGACAGGGTGGAAGGACCCAGTACTTC,CASSTGQGGRTQYF
.,.,TRBJ1-3,TRBV4-3,TGCGCCAGCAGCCAAGTATATACCACCTCTGGAAACACCATATATTTT,CASSQVYTTSGNTIYF
.,.,TRBJ1-5,TRBV28,TGTGCCAGCATTAGGGACACTTCAAATCAGCCCCAGCATTTT,CASIRDTSNQPQHF
.,.,TRBJ1-5,TRBV11-2,TGTGCCAGCAGCTTAGATCGAGATCAGCCCCAGCATTTT,CASSLDRDQPQHF
.,TRBD1,TRBJ2-3,TRBV7-9,TGTGCCAGCACCGAGGGGACAGGGGTCACAGATACGCAGTATTTT,CASTEGTGVTDTQYF
.,.,TRBJ1-3,TRBV5-1,TGCGCCAGCAGCTTGAGTGGGCACCTCTCTGGAAACACCATATATTTT,CASSLSGHLSGNTIYF
once,.,TRBJ1-1,TRBV7-9,TGTGCCAGCAGCTTAACCGATAATGGGGCTTTCTTT,CASSLTDNGAFF
.,TRBD1,TRBJ2-1,TRBV29-1,TGCAGTCGGACAGGGCTGTACAATGAGCAGTTCTTC,CSRTGLYNEQFF
.,.,TRBJ2-7,TRBV5-1,TGCGCCAGCAGCTTACCTACCGGCGACTCATACGAGCAGTACTTC,CASSLPTGDSYEQYF
.,TRBD2,TRBJ2-7,TRBV6-1,TGTGCCAGCAGTGTAGCTAGCGGCTACGAGCAGTACTTC,CASSVASGYEQYF
.,.,TRBJ2-1,TRBV19,TGTGCCAGTACCGATAGGGCAGGGGCCTACAATGAGCAGTTCTTC,CASTDRAGAYNEQFF
.,TRBD1,TRBJ1-2,TRBV6-5,TGTGCCAGCAGGGCAGGGGGATCCTATGGCTACACCTTC,CASRAGGSYGYTF